The next 32 T cell receptor beta chains were all read from a single sample in a study of cytomegalovirus exposure and HLA in healthy donors. Amplification used 60 Vbeta primers and 13 Jbeta primers. The method was immunoSEQ multiplex PCR; TCRdb's version includes in-frame clones alone and lacks a portion of them. The sample carries roughly 120,000 clones, 75% to 90% recorded once. The source material was PBMCs. The receptors come from a man between 35 and 55 years old in good health and CMV-seronegative.

V is TRBV5-6 and J is TRBJ2-2; D remains unclear. The CDR3 is 13 amino acids. Germline V lookup: CDR1 SGHDT, CDR2 YYEEEE. The V and J ends lost 1 base and 6 bases respectively, with 7 bases between them. CDR3 DNA: TGTGCCAGCAGCTTGTACGGGTCCGGGGAGCTGTTTTTT. Protein product: CASSLYGSGELFF.

The rearrangement uses TRBV5-1 and TRBJ2-1; TRBD1 might be the D (5 bases). CDR1 SGHRS and CDR2 YFSETQ come from the germline V gene. V gave up 3 bases and J gave up 7 bases, with 23 bases separating them. The CDR3 totals 17 residues. CDR3 DNA sequence: TGCGCCAGCAGCTGGGTGGTGGGGCCCCTTCCTTCAAATGAGCAGTTCTTC. Amino acids: CASSWVVGPLPSNEQFF.

The V and J genes are TRBV10-3 and TRBJ2-2, with a weak D call TRBD2 (6 bases). This CDR3 is built from 15 residues. V lost 4 bases, J lost 3 bases, and 12 bases lay in between. Germline-derived CDR1 and CDR2 are ENHRY and SYGVKD. The CDR3 nucleotides read TGTGCCATCAGTGGGTTGGGAGGAGACACCGGGGAGCTGTTTTTT. Translated, it gives CAISGLGGDTGELFF.

V and J are TRBV11-1 and TRBJ2-7; 7 bases agree with TRBD2. The germline CDR1 and CDR2 sequences are SGHAT and FQDESV (reference sequence). The CDR3 is made up of 14 amino acids. V was clipped by 4 bases and J by 6 bases; unmatched bases: 9. The CDR3 loop is CASSWGLSWGEQYF. As DNA, the CDR3 is TGTGCCAGCAGCTGGGGACTATCCTGGGGCGAGCAGTACTTC.

The chain has TRBV29-1 and TRBJ2-7; D remains unclear. Germline CDR1 reads SQVTM; CDR2 reads ANQGSEA. Between the trimmed V and J ends, which lost 4 bases and 3 bases, there was a span of 10 bases. The CDR3 consists of 12 residues. The CDR3 loop is CSVVDTNYEQYF. CDR3 bases: TGCAGCGTTGTTGACACGAACTACGAGCAGTACTTC.

This clone was found a few times. The V and J genes are TRBV12-2 and TRBJ2-1; no DNA check was done on the table's D call, TRBD2. TRBV12-2 is assigned pseudogene status. The CDR3 sequence is 15 residues long. The CDR3 DNA is TGTGCAAGTCGCTTACAAATAGCGGGAAAACGGGAGCAGTTCTTC. It is translated as CASRLQIAGKREQFF.

The chain carries TRBV27 and TRBJ2-7; D gene uncertain. V was trimmed by 5 bases and J by 3 bases, leaving 17 bases between them. From germline, CDR1 is MNHEY and CDR2 SMNVEV (reference sequence). The length of the CDR3 is 15 residues. The CDR3 coding sequence is TGTGCCAGCAGTCACGAATCGACTGGTCACTACGAGCAGTACTTC. It encodes CASSHESTGHYEQYF.

This chain links TRBV9 with TRBJ2-5, with 9 bases identical to TRBD2. CDR3 length: 15 residues. The trim removed 0 bases at V and 3 bases at J, leaving 3 bases unmatched. In germline, CDR1 is SGDLS, CDR2 YYNGEE. DNA of the CDR3: TGTGCCAGCAGCGTAGGTCCTAGCGGGGAAGAGACCCAGTACTTC. It is translated as CASSVGPSGEETQYF.

The rearrangement links TRBV25-1 to TRBJ2-7; 7 nucleotides match TRBD1. Germline V gene data show CDR1 as MGHDK and CDR2 as SYGVNS. The CDR3 contains 15 residues. The V gene end was trimmed by 2 bases and the J gene end by 6 bases; junction bases not matched to a gene: 10. The CDR3 region is CASSEPGQRTSEQYF. CDR3 sequence (DNA): TGTGCCAGCAGTGAACCGGGACAGAGGACAAGCGAGCAGTACTTC.

The chain has TRBV9 and TRBJ1-3; 9 nucleotides match TRBD1. The V gene end was trimmed by 4 bases and the J gene end by 0 bases; junction bases not matched to a gene: 5. From germline, CDR1 is SGDLS and CDR2 YYNGEE. CDR3 size: 16 residues. CDR3 DNA: TGTGCCAGCAGCATACAGGGGGCCTTCTCTGGAAACACCATATATTTT. Translating it yields CASSIQGAFSGNTIYF.

This chain connects TRBV7-6 to TRBJ2-2; D gene uncertain. The CDR3 runs to 15 residues. The germline V and J ends were trimmed by 3 bases and 2 bases, with 10 bases remaining between them. Germline CDR1 SGHVS, CDR2 FNYEAQ. The CDR3 DNA follows: TGTGCCAGCAGCTTGCGGTCCTCCAACACCGGGGAGCTGTTTTTT. This encodes CASSLRSSNTGELFF.

The gene calls are TRBV9 and TRBJ2-3; possible D gene TRBD2, 7 bases. The CDR3 runs 16 residues. The V gene lost 0 bases and the J gene lost 3 bases, with 14 bases spanning the gap. Per germline, CDR1 SGDLS and CDR2 YYNGEE. The CDR3: CASSVGWGGATDTQYF. CDR3 in DNA: TGTGCCAGCAGCGTAGGGTGGGGGGGCGCGACAGATACGCAGTATTTT. Full variable domain (outside the CDR3, taken from reference TRBV9 and TRBJ2-3): DSGVTQTPKHLITATGQRVTLRCSPRSGDLSVYWYQQSLDQGLQFLIQYYNGEERAKGNILERFSAQQFPDLHSELNLSSLELGDSALYFCASSVGWGGATDTQYFGPGTRLTVL.

This chain joins TRBV15 and TRBJ2-2; 7 positions match TRBD1. The CDR3 is made up of 17 amino acids. Germline V gene lookup returns CDR1 LNHNV and CDR2 YYDKDF (reference sequence). J was trimmed by 2 bases and V by 3 bases; bases with no gene match: 9. The CDR3 loop is CATSRATGALNTGELFF. CDR3 nucleotide sequence: TGTGCCACCAGCAGGGCAACAGGGGCCCTTAACACCGGGGAGCTGTTTTTT.

The V gene is TRBV11-2, the J gene TRBJ2-1; TRBD2 matches at 9 bases. Looked up from germline, CDR1 is SGHAT and CDR2 is FQNNGV. This CDR3 is 15 amino acids long. The trim removed 3 bases at V and 2 bases at J, leaving 2 bases unmatched. Here the CDR3 reads CASSFLAGAYNEQFF. CDR3 DNA sequence: TGTGCCAGCAGCTTTTTAGCGGGAGCCTACAATGAGCAGTTCTTC.

On this clone: The junction and the germline gene differ at one end; a read error may be behind it. V is TRBV7-2 and J is TRBJ2-1; maybe TRBD1 (5 bases). Germline CDR1 reads SGHTA; CDR2 reads FQGNSA. CDR3 length: 15 amino acids. CDR3 in DNA: TGTGCCTGCAGGCTGGGGCGGATCTCCTACAATGAGCAGTTCTTC. It encodes CACRLGRISYNEQFF.

The chain couples TRBV7-9 to TRBJ2-2, with 9 positions matching TRBD2. V was clipped by 5 bases and J by 8 bases; unmatched bases: 12. Germline V lookup: CDR1 SEHNR, CDR2 FQNEAQ (reference sequence). The CDR3 covers 16 residues. The CDR3 spells CASSPTPAGGQGELFF. As DNA, the CDR3 is TGTGCCAGCAGCCCCACCCCCGCGGGGGGGCAGGGGGAGCTGTTTTTT.

The CDR3 DNA sequence: TGTGCCACTAAAACGGGACAGGGGAAGGAGGGGAACTACGAGCAGTACTTC. Its translation is CATKTGQGKEGNYEQYF. This chain uses TRBV27 with TRBJ2-7; 10 positions match TRBD1. Germline V lookup: CDR1 MNHEY, CDR2 SMNVEV (reference sequence). This CDR3 is built from 17 residues. V was pared by 10 bases and J by 3 bases, with 18 bases of the junction left unmatched.

The genes are TRBV9 and TRBJ2-1; tentative D call: TRBD2 (6 bases). The CDR3 has 14 residues. From germline, CDR1 is SGDLS and CDR2 YYNGEE. V lost 1 base and J 8 bases, leaving 13 bases between the germline ends. This CDR3 reads CASSVLATAHEQFF. In DNA, the CDR3 is TGTGCCAGCAGCGTACTAGCGACCGCCCATGAGCAGTTCTTC.

V and J are TRBV29-1 and TRBJ1-1; no definite D call. Germline V CDR1 and CDR2: SQVTM, ANQGSEA. Trimming removed 6 bases at V and 7 bases at J, with 18 bases between. There are 13 residues in the CDR3. CDR3 coding DNA: TGCAGCGTGTCCTTCATCACGGAGAATGAAGCTTTCTTT. Translation gives CSVSFITENEAFF.

CDR3 sequence (DNA): TGTGCCAGCAGCGTGTTGCGGGGAATCTCCTACGAGCAGTACTTC. It translates to CASSVLRGISYEQYF. The rearrangement joins TRBV21-1 to TRBJ2-7; TRBD2, the D gene given by the table, was not confirmed from the DNA. TRBV21-1 is deemed a pseudogene. The CDR3 contains 15 residues.

The chain joins TRBV19 to TRBJ2-7; 10 bases align to TRBD1. Germline loops: CDR1 LNHDA, CDR2 SQIVND (reference sequence). Trimming removed 4 bases from V and 6 bases from J; junction bases left unmatched: 3. The CDR3 totals 13 residues. Here the CDR3 DNA reads TGTGCCAGTAGTACTAGGACAGGGGGCGAGCAGTACTTC. Translated: CASSTRTGGEQYF.

This chain joins TRBV7-3 and TRBJ2-5; the D gene is possibly TRBD1 (6 bases). There are 16 residues in the CDR3. CDR1 and CDR2 from the germline V gene are SGHTA and FQGTGA. V lost 2 bases to trimming and J lost 2 bases, with 15 bases between them. CDR3 protein: CASSLVGGYMQETQYF. CDR3 DNA: TGTGCCAGCAGCTTAGTTGGGGGCTATATGCAAGAGACCCAGTACTTC.

The V gene is TRBV5-4, the J gene TRBJ1-1, with D unclear. The CDR3 has 14 residues. Trimming took 0 bases from V and 6 from J, leaving 12 bases between them. Germline assignment: CDR1 SGHNT and CDR2 YYREEE (reference sequence). In nucleotides, the CDR3 is TGTGCCAGCAGCTTGGAAGTGGGCAGCTCTGAAGCTTTCTTT. Its translation: CASSLEVGSSEAFF.

This sequence joins TRBV18 and TRBJ2-1, with a tentative D call TRBD1 (6 bases). Per germline, CDR1 KGHSH and CDR2 LQKENI. V shed 5 bases and J shed 0 bases, with 11 bases lying between them. The CDR3 totals 15 residues. As DNA, the CDR3 is TGTGCCAGCTCAATGACAGGAGACTCCTACAATGAGCAGTTCTTC. Encoded protein: CASSMTGDSYNEQFF.

The chain carries TRBV5-4 and TRBJ1-1, with TRBD1 matching over 8 bases. V was clipped by 2 bases and J by 2 bases; unmatched bases: 11. Germline lookup yields CDR1 SGHNT and CDR2 YYREEE (reference sequence). This CDR3 spans 17 amino acids. The DNA of the CDR3 is TGTGCCAGCAGCTTCAGGGGGCGCGGAGTGGGAAACACTGAAGCTTTCTTT. This sequence encodes CASSFRGRGVGNTEAFF.

J is TRBJ1-4 and V is TRBV6-1; 8 positions agree with TRBD1. Germline CDR1 is MNHNS and CDR2 is SASEGT. There are 17 residues in the CDR3. With 2 bases clipped from V and 5 bases from J, the junction kept 10 bases outside the gene matches. The chain's CDR3 is CASSEQGARSQNEKLFF. The CDR3 region has the DNA TGTGCCAGCAGTGAACAGGGGGCGCGGAGCCAAAATGAAAAACTGTTTTTT.

Comment on this clone: Sequence at one end of the junction differs from germline and may be a read error. This chain joins TRBV28 and TRBJ2-6, with a tentative D call TRBD2 (6 bases). Germline V gene data show CDR1 as MDHEN and CDR2 as SYDVKM. The CDR3 extends over 13 amino acids. The CDR3 loop is CASSIGGANGLIF. The CDR3 region has the DNA TGTGCCAGCAGCATTGGCGGGGCCAACGGCCTGATTTTC.

The chain couples TRBV7-3 to TRBJ2-5; 8 bases are a match to TRBD2. J gave up 4 bases and V 8 bases, and 9 bases lay outside the gene matches. This CDR3 region has 14 residues. Germline CDR1 reads SGHTA; CDR2 reads FQGTGA. Here the CDR3 reads CASAAGAGVETQYF. Written as DNA, the CDR3 is TGTGCCAGCGCGGCGGGAGCGGGAGTAGAGACCCAGTACTTC.

The table lists this clone with a few counts. The genes are TRBV19 and TRBJ2-3, with 11 nucleotides matching TRBD2. Germline V gene data show CDR1 as LNHDA and CDR2 as SQIVND (reference sequence). V trimming: 6 bases; J trimming: 6 bases; junction bases outside the gene matches: 5. The CDR3 extends over 14 amino acids. The CDR3 sequence is CASSSSGGFDTQYF. CDR3 bases: TGTGCCAGTAGCTCTAGCGGGGGGTTCGATACGCAGTATTTT. The variable domain in full, completed from reference TRBV19 and TRBJ2-3, reads DGGITQSPKYLFRKEGQNVTLSCEQNLNHDAMYWYRQDPGQGLRLIYYSQIVNDFQKGDIAEGYSVSREKKESFPLTVTSAQKNPTAFYLCASSSSGGFDTQYFGPGTRLTVL.

The chain links TRBV7-2 to TRBJ1-1, with TRBD1 identical over 9 bases. The CDR3 loop spans 13 amino acids. Unmatched junction bases numbered 3, after V lost 4 bases and J lost 6 bases. Germline lookup yields CDR1 SGHTA and CDR2 FQGNSA. DNA for the CDR3: TGTGCCAGCAGCTCGAGACAGGGGGCTGAAGCTTTCTTT. Its translation is CASSSRQGAEAFF.

The genes are TRBV4-3 and TRBJ2-5, with D maybe TRBD2 (7 bases). Trimming stripped 4 bases from V and 3 bases from J, with 15 bases between. Germline V gene data show CDR1 as LGHNA and CDR2 as YSLEER. The length of the CDR3 is 15 residues. Here the CDR3 DNA reads TGCGCCAGCAGCCGAAGGGGGGGCGGGGAAGAGACCCAGTACTTC. This encodes CASSRRGGGEETQYF.

The chain employs TRBV6-5 and TRBJ2-7; D remains ambiguous. The V gene's germline CDR1 is MNHEY and CDR2 SVGAGI. This CDR3 contains 14 residues. V gave up 7 bases and J gave up 6 bases, with 19 bases separating them. CDR3: CASTLLPNSGEQYF. The CDR3 DNA sequence: TGTGCCAGCACCCTGCTGCCCAACTCCGGCGAGCAGTACTTC.